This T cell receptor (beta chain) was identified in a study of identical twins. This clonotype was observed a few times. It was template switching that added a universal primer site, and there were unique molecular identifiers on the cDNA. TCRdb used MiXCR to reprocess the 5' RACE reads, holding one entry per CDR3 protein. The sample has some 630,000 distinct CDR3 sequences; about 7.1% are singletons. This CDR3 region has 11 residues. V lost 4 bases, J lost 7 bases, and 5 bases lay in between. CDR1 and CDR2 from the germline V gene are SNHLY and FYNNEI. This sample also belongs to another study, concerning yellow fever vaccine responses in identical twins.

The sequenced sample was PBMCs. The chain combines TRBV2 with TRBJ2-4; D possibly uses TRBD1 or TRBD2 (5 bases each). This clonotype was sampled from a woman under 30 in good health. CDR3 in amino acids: CASSGGNIQYF. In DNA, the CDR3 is TGTGCCAGCAGTGGGGGGAACATTCAGTACTTC.